One T cell receptor (beta chain) is described in this entry. The CDR3 loop spans 13 amino acids. Germline loops: CDR1 LNHDA, CDR2 SQIVND (reference sequence). Trimming took 7 bases from V and 6 from J; bases not matched to a gene: 6. The entry originates in a study of blood T cell repertoires in COVID-19. Study summary: Specimens from acute and convalescent COVID-19 originated in the United States, Italy and Spain. Nucleic acid was either cDNA or gDNA, and it came from T cells, B-cell-depleted T cells, or PBMCs.

The authors' processing: Nucleated cell number was recorded as an estimate derived from reference gene primer amplification. Sequencing was performed with immunoSEQ multiplex PCR; in TCRdb, only in-frame clones are kept and a portion is missing. The V and J calls and clone size are taken from that table; D and trimming were inferred from the DNA. Of hundreds of thousands of clones in the sample, 75% to 90% were seen once. A Seattle source enrolled patients during active infection and followed them longitudinally. The V call is TRBV19, the J call TRBJ1-1; 9 bases line up with TRBD1. This TCR derives from a man aged 18-30 years with COVID-19, enrolled during active disease. Sequenced sample: peripheral blood. Here the CDR3 reads CASKAQGAAEAFF. DNA of the CDR3: TGTGCCAGTAAGGCACAGGGGGCCGCTGAAGCTTTCTTT.